This T cell receptor beta chain was identified in a study of CD8+ T cells in alopecia areata. Study in general: Affected scalp percentage determined the severity score of treated patients.

Extracted from the samples, RNA was reverse transcribed into cDNA to serve as the sequencing template. The assay was immunoSEQ multiplex PCR, and TCRdb's table has in-frame clones only and misses some. The table has about 250,000 clones, 45% to 70% seen once. The sample's treatment: oral pan-JAK inhibitor, 5-10 mg twice daily. The study team obtained lesional scalp punch biopsies and peripheral blood from alopecia areata patients. This receptor was obtained from a human donor with alopecia areata. The material sequenced was CD4+ T cells sorted from blood, taken at week 52, from a patient treated with tofacitinib.

For the CDR3, the DNA is TGTGCCATCAGTGAAGGCAGGGTCTACACTGAAGCTTTCTTT. As protein: CAISEGRVYTEAFF. This sequence joins TRBV10-3 and TRBJ1-1; D might be TRBD1 (5 bases). V lost 3 bases to trimming and J lost 3 bases, with 11 bases between them. There are 14 residues in the CDR3. CDR1 and CDR2 (germline): ENHRY, SYGVKD.